These 25 T cell receptor beta chains originate from one sample sequenced in a study of CD8 T cells in ankylosing spondylitis. Using its own MiXCR run on the 5' RACE reads, TCRdb lists one record per CDR3 protein. The sample lists 250,000 or so distinct CDR3 sequences, over 8.5% seen once, with 5.5% to 8% in the top ten. Sequenced: blood, either unsorted or a sorted T cell fraction (not recorded which). These receptors came from a male donor with ankylosing spondylitis or in good health (not recorded which).

Many counts were recorded for this clonotype. V is TRBV20-1 and J is TRBJ1-2, with a weak D call TRBD1 (5 bases). V dropped 4 bases and J dropped 5 bases, with 11 bases sitting between them. Germline-derived CDR1 and CDR2 are DFQATT and SNEGSKA (reference sequence). This CDR3 has 12 residues. This CDR3 is CSAIGDVYGYTF. The CDR3 region has the DNA TGCAGTGCTATAGGGGACGTATATGGCTACACCTTC.

This clonotype was detected a few times. The chain recombines TRBV2 with TRBJ1-1; the D gene is possibly TRBD1 (6 bases). The V and J ends lost 10 bases and 1 base respectively, with 13 bases between them. Germline V gene data show CDR1 as SNHLY and CDR2 as FYNNEI. The length of the CDR3 is 13 residues. CDR3 DNA: TGTGCCACCTTAGGACAGAAGAACACTGAAGCTTTCTTT. As protein: CATLGQKNTEAFF. Complete variable domain (other parts from reference TRBV2 and TRBJ1-1): EPEVTQTPSHQVTQMGQEVILRCVPISNHLYFYWYRQILGQKVEFLVSFYNNEISEKSEIFDDQFSVERPDGSNFTLKIRSTKLEDSAMYFCATLGQKNTEAFFGQGTRLTVV.

This clonotype was found a few times. The chain recombines TRBV7-9 with TRBJ1-5; D remains ambiguous. This CDR3 has 12 amino acids. Germline CDR1 is SEHNR and CDR2 is FQNEAQ (reference sequence). Trimming took 5 bases from V and 3 from J, leaving 5 bases between them. The CDR3 nucleotides read TGTGCCAGCAGCCCAGACAATCAGCCCCAGCATTTT. This translates into CASSPDNQPQHF.

This clonotype was counted a few times. CDR3 loop: CASAQVGIYEQYF. The CDR3 nucleotides are TGTGCCAGCGCACAGGTTGGAATCTACGAGCAGTACTTC. The rearrangement joins TRBV6-1 to TRBJ2-7; perhaps TRBD1 as D (5 bases). In germline, CDR1 is MNHNS, CDR2 SASEGT. Trimming removed 8 bases from V and 3 bases from J, with 14 bases in between. The CDR3 contains 13 residues.

At least ten counts were recorded for this clonotype. J is TRBJ1-3 and V is TRBV12-3 or TRBV12-4; D ambiguous. V shed 6 bases and J shed 4 bases, with 7 bases lying between them. CDR3 length: 12 amino acids. CDR3: CASREVGNTIYF. The CDR3, as DNA: TGTGCCAGCAGGGAAGTGGGAAACACCATATATTTT.

Comments on this clonotype: The junction and the germline gene differ at one end; a read error may be behind it. The chain recombines TRBV11-2 with TRBJ2-1; 15 nucleotides line up with TRBD2. The germline gives CDR1 SGHAT, CDR2 FQNNGV. The length of the CDR3 is 19 residues. Here the CDR3 DNA reads TGTGCCAGCAGCTTAGTTCGGACTAGCGGGGGGGCCACCTACAATGAGCGGTTCTTC. Protein sequence: CASSLVRTSGGATYNERFF.

This clonotype has at least ten counts. CDR3: CASSLVSTDTQYF. The DNA of the CDR3 is TGTGCCAGCAGCTTAGTAAGCACAGATACGCAGTATTTT. This chain joins TRBV7-8 and TRBJ2-3; D ambiguous. V was shortened by 1 base and J by 0 bases, with 2 bases between the two germline ends. The CDR3 is 13 amino acids. Germline V gene data show CDR1 as SGHVS and CDR2 as FQNEAQ.

This clonotype was seen at least ten times. The CDR3 region is CASSRRADSNTGELFF. The CDR3 DNA follows: TGCGCCAGCAGCCGGCGGGCGGACTCGAACACCGGGGAGCTGTTTTTT. J is TRBJ2-2 and V is TRBV5-1, with D perhaps matching TRBD2 (5 bases). The V and J ends lost 4 bases and 0 bases respectively, with 13 bases between them. Germline V gene sequence: CDR1 SGHRS, CDR2 YFSETQ. CDR3 length: 16 amino acids.

This clonotype was found many times. The chain recombines TRBV9 with TRBJ1-3; a weak D match, TRBD1 (6 bases). V was shortened by 3 bases and J by 0 bases, with 13 bases between the two germline ends. The germline CDR1 and CDR2 sequences are SGDLS and YYNGEE. CDR3 length: 16 amino acids. The DNA of the CDR3 is TGTGCCAGCAGCGCGTCCGGGGACAACTCTGGAAACACCATATATTTT. This codes for CASSASGDNSGNTIYF.

This clonotype appeared a few times. The junction departs from germline at one end; a sequencing error may be responsible. The chain is built from TRBV20-1 and TRBJ2-7, with D perhaps matching TRBD1 or TRBD2 (6 bases each). The CDR3 runs to 16 residues. From germline, CDR1 is DFQATT and CDR2 SNEGSKA (reference sequence). The CDR3 DNA is TGCAGTGCTGGAGATTCCGGGGGCTCTAGCTCCTACGAGCAGTACTTC. Translated, it gives CSAGDSGGSSSYEQYF.

This clonotype was detected many times. The chain employs TRBV29-1 and TRBJ2-7, with 12 bases matching TRBD2. Trimming cost V 6 bases and J 4 bases; bases outside gene matches: 1. The CDR3 is made up of 12 amino acids. Germline CDR1 reads SQVTM; CDR2 reads ANQGSEA. The CDR3 sequence is CSVTSGSYEQYF. Here the CDR3 DNA reads TGCAGCGTGACTAGCGGGAGTTACGAGCAGTACTTC.

This chain links TRBV15 with TRBJ2-6; 7 nucleotides match TRBD1. With 3 bases clipped from V and 0 bases from J, the junction kept 2 bases outside the gene matches. This CDR3 is 16 amino acids long. The germline CDR1 and CDR2 sequences are LNHNV and YYDKDF (reference sequence). This CDR3 is CATSSDRVSGANVLTF. CDR3 DNA: TGTGCCACCAGCAGCGACAGGGTCTCTGGGGCCAACGTCCTGACTTTC.

In the case of this clonotype: Just one base apart from a much larger clone, this may be a read error. J is TRBJ1-1 and V is TRBV12-3 or TRBV12-4; D gene ambiguous. The ends were cut back, 3 bases at V and 1 base at J, with 6 bases in the middle. The CDR3 extends over 13 amino acids. Here the CDR3 reads CASSFERNTEAFF. The CDR3 nucleotides are TGTGCCAGCAGTTTTGAAAGGAACACTGAAGCTTTCTTT.

This clonotype occurred many times. The chain joins TRBV10-3 to TRBJ2-1; D unresolved. V was trimmed by 4 bases and J by 5 bases, leaving 9 bases between them. This CDR3 contains 13 residues. Germline assignment: CDR1 ENHRY and CDR2 SYGVKD. The CDR3 protein is CAISVRSNNEQFF. CDR3 DNA sequence: TGTGCCATCAGTGTGCGGTCCAACAATGAGCAGTTCTTC.

The chain couples TRBV20-1 to TRBJ2-3; 11 nucleotides agree with TRBD2. Looked up from germline, CDR1 is DFQATT and CDR2 is SNEGSKA (reference sequence). The CDR3 covers 17 residues. J lost 1 base, V lost 5 bases, and 11 bases had no gene match. The CDR3 region has the DNA TGCAGTGCTGACACGGGACTAGCGGCAACTCGCACAGATACGCAGTATTTT. It codes for CSADTGLAATRTDTQYF.

This clonotype was seen at least ten times. The V gene is TRBV20-1, the J gene TRBJ2-3; TRBD1 might be the D (5 bases). The germline gives CDR1 DFQATT, CDR2 SNEGSKA (reference sequence). V dropped 6 bases and J dropped 10 bases, with 17 bases sitting between them. The CDR3 has 12 residues. The CDR3 loop is CSAARNRIPQYF. The DNA for the CDR3 is TGCAGTGCGGCCCGGAACAGGATTCCGCAGTATTTT.

This clonotype was detected many times. The J gene is TRBJ2-1, the V gene TRBV4-2; the D gene is possibly TRBD1 (5 bases). V was trimmed by 4 bases and J by 7 bases, leaving 8 bases between them. The CDR3 loop spans 12 amino acids. CDR1 is LGHNA and CDR2 is YNFKEQ in the germline V gene. CDR3 residues: CASSLGHNEQFF. The DNA for the CDR3 is TGTGCCAGCAGCCTAGGACATAATGAGCAGTTCTTC.

This clonotype was seen ten or more times. The rearrangement uses TRBV7-3 and TRBJ2-3; D tentatively reads TRBD1 or TRBD2 (6 bases each). The V gene's germline CDR1 is SGHTA and CDR2 FQGTGA. CDR3 length: 15 amino acids. Trimming shortened V by 5 bases and J by 6 bases, and 18 bases separated the two germline ends. DNA for the CDR3: TGTGCCAGCAGCCTTGGGGGGCAAGGTCAGGATACGCAGTATTTT. It translates to CASSLGGQGQDTQYF.

The V and J genes are TRBV2 and TRBJ2-2; tentatively, D is TRBD2 (5 bases). The CDR3 runs to 14 residues. Trimming pared 2 bases from V and 3 bases from J, leaving 7 bases between. CDR1 and CDR2 from the germline V gene are SNHLY and FYNNEI. CDR3 coding DNA: TGTGCCAGCAGTGAAAAGGAGGACACCGGGGAGCTGTTTTTT. Amino acid sequence: CASSEKEDTGELFF.

This clonotype was counted a few times. The V and J genes are TRBV5-1 and TRBJ2-1; D unresolved. Germline-derived CDR1 and CDR2 are SGHRS and YFSETQ. This CDR3 spans 14 amino acids. V gave up 0 bases and J gave up 6 bases, with 10 bases separating them. The CDR3 DNA reads TGCGCCAGCAGCTTGGAGGCGGCTAGCAATGAGCAGTTCTTC. This codes for CASSLEAASNEQFF. Together with reference TRBV5-1 and TRBJ2-1, the CDR3 gives the full variable domain: KAGVTQTPRYLIKTRGQQVTLSCSPISGHRSVSWYQQTPGQGLQFLFEYFSETQRNKGNFPGRFSGRQFSNSRSEMNVSTLELGDSALYLCASSLEAASNEQFFGPGTRLTVL.

This clonotype has more than one count but fewer than ten. The V gene is TRBV5-5, the J gene TRBJ2-1; D unresolved. Germline V CDR1 and CDR2: SGHKS, YYEKEE (reference sequence). The germline V and J ends were trimmed by 1 base and 0 bases, with 11 bases remaining between them. CDR3 size: 16 residues. CDR3 region: CASSLYITSSYNEQFF. The CDR3 DNA reads TGTGCCAGCAGCTTGTATATTACCAGCTCCTACAATGAGCAGTTCTTC.

Ten or more counts support this clonotype. The CDR3 loop reads CASSPPGLATQYF. The CDR3 DNA reads as TGTGCCAGCAGCCCTCCGGGACTAGCTACGCAGTATTTT. The V call is TRBV5-6, the J call TRBJ2-3; 9 nucleotides align to TRBD2. Trimming cost V 4 bases and J 8 bases; bases outside gene matches: 5. Germline CDR1 and CDR2: SGHDT and YYEEEE. This CDR3 spans 13 amino acids.

The rearrangement joins TRBV7-2 to TRBJ2-3; 9 positions agree with TRBD2. V lost 4 bases to trimming and J lost 6 bases; unmatched junction nucleotides: 8. The germline CDR1 and CDR2 sequences are SGHTA and FQGNSA. CDR3 length: 15 residues. CDR3 loop: CASSYRAGGPDTQYF. The DNA for the CDR3 is TGTGCCAGCAGCTATAGGGCGGGGGGGCCCGATACGCAGTATTTT.

This clonotype was detected a few times. The V and J genes are TRBV10-3 and TRBJ2-1, with D perhaps given as TRBD1 or TRBD2 (5 bases each). CDR3 size: 14 residues. V was clipped by 4 bases and J by 5 bases, with 12 bases between them. Germline V lookup: CDR1 ENHRY, CDR2 SYGVKD. The CDR3 nucleotides are TGTGCCATCAGTGTGGGGGACGGAGACAATGAGCAGTTCTTC. Protein: CAISVGDGDNEQFF.

This clonotype was seen at least ten times. The rearrangement links TRBV15 to TRBJ2-7, with a tentative D call TRBD2 (6 bases). Trimming took 2 bases from V and 0 from J, leaving 8 bases between them. The CDR3 extends over 14 amino acids. Germline V gene sequence: CDR1 LNHNV, CDR2 YYDKDF (reference sequence). CDR3 DNA: TGTGCCACCAGCAGACGGGACTTCTCCTACGAGCAGTACTTC. Encoded protein: CATSRRDFSYEQYF.